One sample yielded the 4 T cell receptor beta chains listed below, sequenced in a study of T cell responses to AZD1222 COVID-19 vaccine. Some clones are missing from TCRdb's copy, which holds only in-frame ones; the method was immunoSEQ multiplex PCR. The repertoire has 95,000 to 110,000 clones, approximately 89% of them found once; the top ten carry roughly 22%. Material: peripheral blood, obtained on day 0 of AZD1222 vaccination. These receptors all stem from an adult in good health.

This chain joins TRBV7-2 and TRBJ2-7; perhaps TRBD1 as D (6 bases). The CDR3 is 15 amino acids. The V end was cut by 4 bases, the J end by 0 bases, with 13 bases between. CDR1 and CDR2 from the germline V gene are SGHTA and FQGNSA. The DNA of the CDR3 is TGTGCCAGCAGCTCTACTCGGACAGCCTCCTACGAGCAGTACTTC. This codes for CASSSTRTASYEQYF.

The chain couples TRBV27 to TRBJ2-1; TRBD1 agrees at 10 bases. Germline V lookup: CDR1 MNHEY, CDR2 SMNVEV (reference sequence). The CDR3 has 13 residues. V trimming: 6 bases; J trimming: 8 bases; junction bases outside the gene matches: 4. The CDR3 here is CASRTGGGYEQFF. CDR3 DNA sequence: TGTGCCAGCAGGACAGGGGGCGGGTATGAGCAGTTCTTC.

This clone was observed a single time. The chain links TRBV18 to TRBJ2-7, with 8 bases that match TRBD1. The CDR3 is 15 residues long. The trim removed 0 bases at V and 7 bases at J, leaving 8 bases unmatched. CDR1 and CDR2 from the germline V gene are KGHSH and LQKENI. As DNA, the CDR3 is TGTGCCAGCTCACCACCCGCCACAGGGGGTTGGGAGCAGTACTTC. Translation: CASSPPATGGWEQYF.

The V gene is TRBV5-1, the J gene TRBJ2-5; the D gene is possibly TRBD2 (6 bases). Trimming shortened V by 0 bases and J by 5 bases, and 11 bases separated the two germline ends. This CDR3 is built from 14 residues. Germline V gene data show CDR1 as SGHRS and CDR2 as YFSETQ. In nucleotides, the CDR3 is TGCGCCAGCAGCTTGGATTCGGGGAGGGAGACCCAGTACTTC. It encodes CASSLDSGRETQYF.